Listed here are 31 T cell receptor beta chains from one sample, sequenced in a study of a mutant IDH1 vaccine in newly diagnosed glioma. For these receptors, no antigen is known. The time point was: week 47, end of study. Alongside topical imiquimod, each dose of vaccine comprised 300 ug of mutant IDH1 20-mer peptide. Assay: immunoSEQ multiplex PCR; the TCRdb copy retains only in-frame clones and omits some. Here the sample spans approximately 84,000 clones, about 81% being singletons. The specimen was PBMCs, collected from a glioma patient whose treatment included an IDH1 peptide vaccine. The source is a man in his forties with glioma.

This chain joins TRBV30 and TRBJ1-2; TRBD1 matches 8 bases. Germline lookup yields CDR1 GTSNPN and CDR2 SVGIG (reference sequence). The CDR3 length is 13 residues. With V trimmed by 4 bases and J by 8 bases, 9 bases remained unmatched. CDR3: CAWTVGTGRGYTF. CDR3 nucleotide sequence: TGTGCCTGGACTGTGGGGACAGGTCGGGGCTACACCTTC.

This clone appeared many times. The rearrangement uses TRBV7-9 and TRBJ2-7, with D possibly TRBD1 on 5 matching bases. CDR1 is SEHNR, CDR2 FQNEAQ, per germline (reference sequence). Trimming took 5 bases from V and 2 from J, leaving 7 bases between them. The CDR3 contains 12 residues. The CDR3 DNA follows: TGTGCCAGCAGCCGACAGACCTACGAGCAGTACTTC. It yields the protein CASSRQTYEQYF.

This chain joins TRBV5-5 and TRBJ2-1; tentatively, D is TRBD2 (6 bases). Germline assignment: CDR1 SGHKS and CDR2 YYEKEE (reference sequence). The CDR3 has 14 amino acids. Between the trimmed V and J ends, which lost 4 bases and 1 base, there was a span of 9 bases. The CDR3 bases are TGTGCCAGCAGCGGGGACTCGTCCTACAATGAGCAGTTCTTC. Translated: CASSGDSSYNEQFF.

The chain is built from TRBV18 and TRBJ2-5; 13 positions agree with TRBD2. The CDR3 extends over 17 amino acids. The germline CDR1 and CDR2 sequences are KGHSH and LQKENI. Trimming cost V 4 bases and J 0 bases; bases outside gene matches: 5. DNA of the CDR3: TGTGCCAGCTCACGCGGACTAGCGGGGGCAAACCAAGAGACCCAGTACTTC. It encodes CASSRGLAGANQETQYF.

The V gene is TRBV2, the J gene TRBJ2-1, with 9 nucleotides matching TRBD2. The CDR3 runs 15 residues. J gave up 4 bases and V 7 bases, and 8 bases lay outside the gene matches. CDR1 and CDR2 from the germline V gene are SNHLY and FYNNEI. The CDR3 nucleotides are TGTGCCAGCAATACTGGACTAGCGATTTACAATGAGCAGTTCTTC. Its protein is CASNTGLAIYNEQFF.

CDR3 coding DNA: TGTGCCAGCAGCCCCCCGGACAGACTCACTGAAGCTTTCTTT. It translates to CASSPPDRLTEAFF. V and J are TRBV5-4 and TRBJ1-1, with D tentatively TRBD1 (6 bases). There are 14 residues in the CDR3. V was clipped by 4 bases and J by 4 bases, with 14 bases between them. Germline assignment: CDR1 SGHNT and CDR2 YYREEE (reference sequence). The variable domain in full, completed from reference TRBV5-4 and TRBJ1-1, reads ETGVTQSPTHLIKTRGQQVTLRCSSQSGHNTVSWYQQALGQGPQFIFQYYREEENGRGNFPPRFSGLQFPNYSSELNVNALELDDSALYLCASSPPDRLTEAFFGQGTRLTVV.

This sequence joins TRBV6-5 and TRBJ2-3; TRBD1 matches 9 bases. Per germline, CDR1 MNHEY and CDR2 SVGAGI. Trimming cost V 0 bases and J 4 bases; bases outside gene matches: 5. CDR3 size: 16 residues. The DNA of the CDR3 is TGTGCCAGCAGTTACTCCGGGACAGGGATTTCAGATACGCAGTATTTT. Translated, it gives CASSYSGTGISDTQYF.

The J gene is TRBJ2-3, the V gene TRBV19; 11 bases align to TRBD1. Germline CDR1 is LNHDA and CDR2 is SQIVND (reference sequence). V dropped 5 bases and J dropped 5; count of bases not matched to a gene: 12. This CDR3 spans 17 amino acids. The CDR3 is CASSLTGTGGKIDTQYF. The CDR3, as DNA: TGTGCCAGTAGTTTAACCGGGACAGGGGGTAAGATAGATACGCAGTATTTT.

The CDR3 loop is CASSLPGQGPYEQYF. DNA of the CDR3: TGTGCCAGCAGCTTACCGGGACAGGGCCCCTACGAGCAGTACTTC. This chain links TRBV5-6 with TRBJ2-7; 9 nucleotides align to TRBD1. The CDR3 length is 15 residues. Germline V lookup: CDR1 SGHDT, CDR2 YYEEEE. With 2 bases clipped from V and 2 bases from J, the junction kept 5 bases outside the gene matches.

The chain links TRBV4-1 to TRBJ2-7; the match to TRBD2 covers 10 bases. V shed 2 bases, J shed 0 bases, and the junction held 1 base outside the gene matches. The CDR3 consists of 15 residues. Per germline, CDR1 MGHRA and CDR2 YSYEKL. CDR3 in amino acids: CASSQPSGSSYEQYF. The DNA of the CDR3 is TGCGCCAGCAGCCAACCTAGCGGGAGCTCCTACGAGCAGTACTTC.

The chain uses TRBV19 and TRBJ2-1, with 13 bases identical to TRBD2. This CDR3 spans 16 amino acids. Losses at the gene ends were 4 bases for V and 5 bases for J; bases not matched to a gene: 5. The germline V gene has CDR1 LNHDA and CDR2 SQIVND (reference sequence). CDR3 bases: TGTGCCAGTAGTACAGGGGGACTAGCGGGACACAATGAGCAGTTCTTC. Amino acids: CASSTGGLAGHNEQFF.

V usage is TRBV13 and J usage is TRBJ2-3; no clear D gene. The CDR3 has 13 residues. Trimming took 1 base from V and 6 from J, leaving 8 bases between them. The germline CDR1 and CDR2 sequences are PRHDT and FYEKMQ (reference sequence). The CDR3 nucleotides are TGTGCCAGCAGCTTAGTATTGCGGGATACGCAGTATTTT. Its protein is CASSLVLRDTQYF.

This CDR3 reads CASSGRGTFYEQYF. The CDR3 nucleotides read TGTGCCAGCAGCGGGCGGGGGACCTTCTACGAGCAGTACTTC. The chain uses TRBV7-9 and TRBJ2-7; 7 nucleotides align to TRBD2. Unmatched junction bases numbered 7, after V lost 5 bases and J lost 3 bases. Per germline, CDR1 SEHNR and CDR2 FQNEAQ (reference sequence). The length of the CDR3 is 14 residues.

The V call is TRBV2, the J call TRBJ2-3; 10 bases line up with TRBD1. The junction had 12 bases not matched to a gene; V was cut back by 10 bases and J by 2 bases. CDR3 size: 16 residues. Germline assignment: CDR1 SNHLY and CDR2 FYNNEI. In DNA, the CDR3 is TGTGCCACCGGGGGGGACAGGGGATTTACCACAGATACGCAGTATTTT. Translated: CATGGDRGFTTDTQYF.

CDR3 sequence: CASSQADTGGSYTF. CDR3 in DNA: TGCGCCAGCAGCCAAGCGGATACCGGGGGAAGCTACACCTTC. This rearrangement joins TRBV4-3 to TRBJ1-2; D possibly corresponds to TRBD1 (5 bases). Trimming shortened V by 1 base and J by 9 bases, and 15 bases separated the two germline ends. Germline V gives CDR1 LGHNA, CDR2 YSLEER. There are 14 residues in the CDR3.

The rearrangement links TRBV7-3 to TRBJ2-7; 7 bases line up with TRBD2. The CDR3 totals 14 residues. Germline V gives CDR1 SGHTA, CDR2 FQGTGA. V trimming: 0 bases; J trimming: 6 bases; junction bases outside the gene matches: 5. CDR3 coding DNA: TGTGCCAGCAGCTTAACTGCGGGAGCCGGCGAGCAGTACTTC. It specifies CASSLTAGAGEQYF.

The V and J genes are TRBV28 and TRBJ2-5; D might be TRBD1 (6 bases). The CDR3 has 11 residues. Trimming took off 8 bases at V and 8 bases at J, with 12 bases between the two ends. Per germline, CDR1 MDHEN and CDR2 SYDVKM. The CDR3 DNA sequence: TGTGCCAGCGCAGGGGTAGGCACCCAGTACTTC. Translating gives CASAGVGTQYF.

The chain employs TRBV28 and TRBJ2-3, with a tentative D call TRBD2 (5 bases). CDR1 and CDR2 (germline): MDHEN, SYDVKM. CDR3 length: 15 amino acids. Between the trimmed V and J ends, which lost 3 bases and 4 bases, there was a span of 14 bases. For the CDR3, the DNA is TGTGCCAGCAGTTTCGGTTTCGGGGTCCCAGATACGCAGTATTTT. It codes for CASSFGFGVPDTQYF.

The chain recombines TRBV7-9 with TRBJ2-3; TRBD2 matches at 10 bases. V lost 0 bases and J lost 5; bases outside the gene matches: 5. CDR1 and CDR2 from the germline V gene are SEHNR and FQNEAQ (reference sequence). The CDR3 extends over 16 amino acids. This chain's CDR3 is CASSLALAGVVDTQYF. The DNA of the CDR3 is TGTGCCAGCAGCTTAGCCCTAGCGGGGGTTGTAGATACGCAGTATTTT.

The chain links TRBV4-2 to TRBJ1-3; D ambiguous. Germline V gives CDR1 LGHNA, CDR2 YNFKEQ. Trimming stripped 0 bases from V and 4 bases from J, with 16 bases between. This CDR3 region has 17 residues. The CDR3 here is CASSQEDSPAPGNTIYF. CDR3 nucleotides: TGTGCCAGCAGCCAAGAGGACTCTCCTGCGCCCGGAAACACCATATATTTT.

CDR3 protein: CASSYGTGKETQYF. The CDR3 DNA reads as TGTGCCAGCAGTTACGGGACAGGGAAAGAGACCCAGTACTTC. The rearrangement links TRBV6-5 to TRBJ2-5; 9 positions match TRBD1. Germline V CDR1 and CDR2: MNHEY, SVGAGI. The length of the CDR3 is 14 residues. V lost 2 bases, J lost 3 bases, and 1 base stayed unmatched.

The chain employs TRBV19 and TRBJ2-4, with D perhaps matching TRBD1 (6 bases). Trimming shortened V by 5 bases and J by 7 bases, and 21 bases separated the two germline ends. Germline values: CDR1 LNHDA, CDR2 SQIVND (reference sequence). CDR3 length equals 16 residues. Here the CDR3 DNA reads TGTGCCAGTAGTCCGGGCAGGGGCCCTTCACGGAACATTCAGTACTTC. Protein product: CASSPGRGPSRNIQYF.

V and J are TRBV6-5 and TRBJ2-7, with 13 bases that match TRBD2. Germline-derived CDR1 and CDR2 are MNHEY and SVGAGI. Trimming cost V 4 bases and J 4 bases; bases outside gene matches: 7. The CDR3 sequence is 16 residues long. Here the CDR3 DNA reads TGTGCCAGCAGTTCCCTAACTAGCGGGAGGGTGTACGAGCAGTACTTC. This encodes CASSSLTSGRVYEQYF.

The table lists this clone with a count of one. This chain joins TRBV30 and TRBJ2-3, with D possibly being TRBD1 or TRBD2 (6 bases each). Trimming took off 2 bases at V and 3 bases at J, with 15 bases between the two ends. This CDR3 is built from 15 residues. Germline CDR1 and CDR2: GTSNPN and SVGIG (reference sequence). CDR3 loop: CAWSPVGGRTDTQYF. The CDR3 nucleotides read TGTGCCTGGAGTCCGGTGGGGGGCCGGACAGATACGCAGTATTTT.

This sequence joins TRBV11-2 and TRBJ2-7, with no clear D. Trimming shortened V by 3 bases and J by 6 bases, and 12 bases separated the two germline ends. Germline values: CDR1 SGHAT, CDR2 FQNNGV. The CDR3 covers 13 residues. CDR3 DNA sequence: TGTGCCAGCAGCTTTGGGGTCCTAGGCGAGCAGTACTTC. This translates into CASSFGVLGEQYF.

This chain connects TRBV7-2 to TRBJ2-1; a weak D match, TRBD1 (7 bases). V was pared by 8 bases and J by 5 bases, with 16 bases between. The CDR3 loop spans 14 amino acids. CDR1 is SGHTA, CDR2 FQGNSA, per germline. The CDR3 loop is CASGGRTGNNEQFF. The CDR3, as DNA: TGTGCCAGCGGGGGGCGGACAGGAAACAATGAGCAGTTCTTC.

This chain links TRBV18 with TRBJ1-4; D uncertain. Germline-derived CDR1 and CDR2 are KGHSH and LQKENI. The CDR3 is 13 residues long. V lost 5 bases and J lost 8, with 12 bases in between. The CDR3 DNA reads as TGTGCCAGCTCATTGAACAATCTGGAAAAACTGTTTTTT. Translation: CASSLNNLEKLFF.

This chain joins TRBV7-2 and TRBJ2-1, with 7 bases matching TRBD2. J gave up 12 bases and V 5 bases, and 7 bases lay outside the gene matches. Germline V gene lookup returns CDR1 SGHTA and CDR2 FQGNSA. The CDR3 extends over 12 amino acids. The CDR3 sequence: CASSLGLGLQFF. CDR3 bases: TGTGCCAGCAGCCTCGGACTAGGCTTGCAGTTCTTC.

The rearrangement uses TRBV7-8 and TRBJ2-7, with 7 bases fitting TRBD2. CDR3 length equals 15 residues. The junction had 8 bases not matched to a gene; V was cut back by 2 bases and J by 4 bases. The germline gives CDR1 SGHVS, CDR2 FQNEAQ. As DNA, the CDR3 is TGTGCCAGCAGCTTAAGGCCAAGCGGGATTTACGAGCAGTACTTC. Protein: CASSLRPSGIYEQYF.

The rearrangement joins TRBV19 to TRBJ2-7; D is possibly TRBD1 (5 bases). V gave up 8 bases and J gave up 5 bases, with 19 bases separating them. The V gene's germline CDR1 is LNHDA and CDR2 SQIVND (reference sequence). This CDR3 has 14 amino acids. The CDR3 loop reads CASSQTASINEQYF. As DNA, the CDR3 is TGTGCCAGTTCTCAGACAGCCAGCATCAACGAGCAGTACTTC.

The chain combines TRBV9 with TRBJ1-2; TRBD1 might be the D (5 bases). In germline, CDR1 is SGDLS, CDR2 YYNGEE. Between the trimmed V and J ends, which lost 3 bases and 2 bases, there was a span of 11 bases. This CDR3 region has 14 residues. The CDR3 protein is CASSASTGNYGYTF. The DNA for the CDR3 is TGTGCCAGCAGCGCCTCTACAGGCAACTATGGCTACACCTTC.